This TCR beta chain originates from a study of cytomegalovirus exposure and HLA in healthy donors. At the level of the study: About 85 million unique TCR sequences came from HLA-typed donors in an early release. Study conclusions and caveats: In the analysis, some V segments, TRBV6-2 and TRBV6-3 included, were excluded as indistinguishable. The listing of fewer than 200 TCR beta chains classed them as cytomegalovirus-associated.

As to this clone: Its cognate antigen is unknown.

Trimming pared 4 bases from V and 2 bases from J, leaving 8 bases between. The germline V gene encodes CDR1 KGHSH and CDR2 LQKENI. The CDR3 consists of 14 residues. The PCR was carried out with 60 Vbeta primers and 13 Jbeta primers. Profiled with immunoSEQ multiplex PCR; TCRdb holds only in-frame clones, not every one. The table shows fewer than 200,000 clones, with more than 80% occurring only once. This sequence originates from a woman aged 18-29 years in good health and CMV-seronegative. Input material: PBMCs. The chain couples TRBV18 to TRBJ2-2; D is uncertain. CDR3 bases: TGTGCCAGCTCACTATATGTCAACACCGGGGAGCTGTTTTTT. Encoded protein: CASSLYVNTGELFF.